These 26 T cell receptor beta chains were all obtained from the same sample, sequenced in a study of Ad26.COV2.S vaccination and SARS-CoV-2 variants (dated by TCRdb to the early 2020s). Libraries were built with the immunoSEQ multiplex PCR assay. TCRdb stores this immuneACCESS table with in-frame sequences only. Part of the clones is absent; in the studies checked, under half of the shortfall reflects unresolved V genes, and no reason is known for the rest. The sample table shows a few hundred thousand clones, and about nine tenths are seen once. The top ten clonotypes cover around 3.7% of the sample. The sample's treatment or condition label, in plain terms: some 19 received Ad26.COV2.S at low or high dose, single or two shots; roughly 5 received placebo; per-sample allocation not given. Repertoires of vaccine and placebo recipients were sequenced from samples taken on day 63 after the first injection.

The sample was peripheral blood, taken in a trial of Ad26.COV2.S vaccine versus placebo. Every receptor here comes from a person between 18 and 65 years old who received the Ad26.COV2.S COVID-19 vaccine or a placebo.

The count of this clone is one. The J gene is TRBJ2-1, the V gene TRBV27; D is possibly TRBD1 (6 bases). V dropped 7 bases and J dropped 3 bases, with 13 bases sitting between them. Looked up from germline, CDR1 is MNHEY and CDR2 is SMNVEV (reference sequence). The CDR3 runs 14 residues. The CDR3 here is CASKSPGVYNEQFF. The DNA for the CDR3 is TGTGCCAGCAAAAGTCCAGGGGTCTACAATGAGCAGTTCTTC.

This chain connects TRBV6-6 to TRBJ2-1; D gene uncertain. Looked up from germline, CDR1 is MNHNY and CDR2 is SVGAGI (reference sequence). V was shortened by 6 bases and J by 9 bases, with 12 bases between the two germline ends. CDR3 length equals 12 residues. The CDR3 region is CASSRTLCEQFF. CDR3 nucleotide sequence: TGTGCCAGCAGCCGAACCTTATGTGAGCAGTTCTTC.

The chain joins TRBV5-1 to TRBJ1-2; D is unclear. Germline-derived CDR1 and CDR2 are SGHRS and YFSETQ. The length of the CDR3 is 13 residues. The ends were cut back, 4 bases at V and 3 bases at J, with 10 bases in the middle. The CDR3 is CASSPLEDYGYTF. The DNA of the CDR3 is TGCGCCAGCAGCCCCCTGGAGGACTATGGCTACACCTTC.

The rearrangement joins TRBV3-1 (or the pseudogene TRBV3-2) to TRBJ1-2; D is undetermined. The CDR3 has 13 amino acids. V was pared by 0 bases and J by 8 bases, with 10 bases between. Germline V CDR1 and CDR2: LGHDT, YNNKEL (reference sequence). In DNA, the CDR3 is TGTGCCAGCAGCCAAGATTTGGAGTACGGCTACACCTTC. Protein: CASSQDLEYGYTF.

This chain links TRBV7-6 with TRBJ2-5, with 10 bases matching TRBD1. The V segment lost 1 base and the J segment 10 bases; nucleotides outside the gene matches: 9. The CDR3 contains 15 residues. In germline, CDR1 is SGHVS, CDR2 FNYEAQ. The chain's CDR3 is CASSLERDRGSDQYF. In DNA, the CDR3 is TGTGCCAGCAGCTTAGAACGGGACAGGGGTTCGGACCAGTACTTC.

The chain links TRBV27 to TRBJ1-2; 7 bases match TRBD1. J gave up 0 bases and V 2 bases, and 18 bases lay outside the gene matches. Germline loops: CDR1 MNHEY, CDR2 SMNVEV (reference sequence). CDR3 length equals 20 residues. The DNA for the CDR3 is TGTGCCAGCAGTTTACGTACCCAACCACTCCAGACAGGGACTAACTATGGCTACACCTTC. Amino acids: CASSLRTQPLQTGTNYGYTF.

This clone occurred a few times. The V call is TRBV11-3, the J call TRBJ1-2, with 7 bases matching TRBD1. With 4 bases clipped from V and 8 bases from J, the junction kept 10 bases outside the gene matches. CDR1 and CDR2 (germline): SGHNT, YENEEA. This CDR3 comprises 14 residues. The CDR3 sequence is CASSSLRTGMGYTF. Here the CDR3 DNA reads TGTGCCAGCAGCTCTCTTCGGACAGGTATGGGCTACACCTTC.

The chain is built from TRBV12-3 or TRBV12-4 and TRBJ1-1; possibly TRBD1 for D (5 bases). CDR3 size: 11 residues. Deletions cut 7 bases from V and 5 bases from J, with 8 bases between. The CDR3 reads CASMGGTEAFF. The CDR3 DNA reads TGTGCCAGCATGGGGGGAACTGAAGCTTTCTTT.

This chain connects TRBV2 to TRBJ1-2; D unclear. Germline lookup yields CDR1 SNHLY and CDR2 FYNNEI. This CDR3 is built from 14 residues. V lost 3 bases and J 1 base, leaving 9 bases between the germline ends. CDR3 DNA sequence: TGTGCCAGCAGTGATAATAGGAATAACTATGGCTACACCTTC. As protein: CASSDNRNNYGYTF.

The CDR3 DNA is TGTGCCAGCAGCTTGGGAGTCGGGGCAGGGGTCTATAATTCACCCCTCCACTTT. Its protein is CASSLGVGAGVYNSPLHF. The chain is built from TRBV7-6 and TRBJ1-6; D might be TRBD1 (6 bases). V dropped 3 bases and J dropped 3 bases, with 18 bases sitting between them. Per the germline V gene, CDR1 is SGHVS and CDR2 is FNYEAQ. The CDR3 spans 18 residues.

A remark on this clone: Other DNA sequences in this specimen translate into the identical CDR3. The J gene is TRBJ1-6, the V gene TRBV30, with D hard to call. This CDR3 is 11 amino acids long. CDR1 and CDR2 (germline): GTSNPN, SVGIG (reference sequence). The ends were cut back, 1 base at V and 7 bases at J, with 2 bases in the middle. The CDR3 spells CAWSGNSPLHF. The CDR3 DNA follows: TGTGCCTGGAGTGGGAATTCACCCCTCCACTTT.

This chain joins TRBV15 and TRBJ1-1; D ambiguous. The CDR3 spans 12 residues. V was shortened by 5 bases and J by 3 bases, with 7 bases between the two germline ends. Germline-derived CDR1 and CDR2 are LNHNV and YYDKDF (reference sequence). CDR3 DNA sequence: TGTGCCACCAGCGAGGGTGACACTGAAGCTTTCTTT. Amino acids: CATSEGDTEAFF.

The J gene is TRBJ2-7, the V gene TRBV5-5, with a tentative D call TRBD2 (5 bases). This CDR3 comprises 16 residues. Trimming removed 0 bases at V and 1 base at J, with 14 bases between. Looked up from germline, CDR1 is SGHKS and CDR2 is YYEKEE (reference sequence). The CDR3: CASSLVGVGLSYEQYF. The CDR3, as DNA: TGTGCCAGCAGCTTGGTCGGGGTCGGGCTTTCCTACGAGCAGTACTTC.

The V gene is TRBV5-1, the J gene TRBJ2-7, with D perhaps TRBD2 (5 bases). The germline V gene encodes CDR1 SGHRS and CDR2 YFSETQ. Trimming cost V 4 bases and J 1 base, with 9 bases left between them. CDR3 length equals 13 residues. DNA of the CDR3: TGCGCCAGCAGCGGGGAGACATCCTACGAGCAGTACTTC. Amino acid sequence: CASSGETSYEQYF.

The chain uses TRBV19 and TRBJ2-5; 8 positions agree with TRBD1. V shed 6 bases, J shed 4 bases, and the junction held 4 bases outside the gene matches. The CDR3 length is 13 residues. CDR1 and CDR2 (germline): LNHDA, SQIVND (reference sequence). The CDR3 spells CASSRGLPETQYF. The CDR3 coding sequence is TGTGCCAGTAGCAGGGGGCTCCCAGAGACCCAGTACTTC.

The rearrangement joins TRBV7-9 to TRBJ2-7; 8 bases are shared with TRBD1. V lost 5 bases to trimming and J lost 1 base; unmatched junction nucleotides: 4. The germline V gene encodes CDR1 SEHNR and CDR2 FQNEAQ (reference sequence). This CDR3 has 14 residues. The CDR3 DNA reads as TGTGCCAGCAGCCCGGACAGGGTATCCTACGAGCAGTACTTC. Translation gives CASSPDRVSYEQYF.

The rearrangement links TRBV6-5 to TRBJ2-7; 9 bases align to TRBD1. CDR1 and CDR2 from the germline V gene are MNHEY and SVGAGI. J lost 0 bases, V lost 8 bases, and 8 bases had no gene match. The CDR3 is 15 residues long. The CDR3 sequence is CASQLDRGTSYEQYF. The CDR3 bases are TGTGCCAGCCAACTAGACAGGGGGACCTCCTACGAGCAGTACTTC.

The chain has TRBV19 and TRBJ1-2, with D unclear. CDR3 size: 15 residues. V shed 6 bases and J shed 3 bases, with 17 bases lying between them. The germline gives CDR1 LNHDA, CDR2 SQIVND (reference sequence). The CDR3 reads CASSHPARTYYGYTF. As DNA, the CDR3 is TGTGCCAGTAGCCACCCAGCCAGGACCTACTATGGCTACACCTTC.

The chain joins TRBV12-5 to TRBJ2-1; 13 nucleotides match TRBD2. There are 15 residues in the CDR3. V shed 6 bases and J 7 bases; nucleotides not matched to a gene: 6. From germline, CDR1 is LGHNT and CDR2 FRNRAP. CDR3 loop: CASGTGLAGENEQFF. The CDR3 DNA reads as TGTGCTAGTGGCACTGGACTAGCGGGGGAGAATGAGCAGTTCTTC.

The rearrangement links TRBV10-3 to TRBJ2-2, with 8 positions matching TRBD1. Trimming cost V 2 bases and J 5 bases; bases outside gene matches: 10. Germline lookup yields CDR1 ENHRY and CDR2 SYGVKD. CDR3 length equals 17 residues. CDR3: CAISEPLAGGGTGELFF. The CDR3, as DNA: TGTGCCATCAGTGAGCCCCTGGCAGGGGGCGGGACCGGGGAGCTGTTTTTT.

V and J are TRBV6-2 or TRBV6-3 and TRBJ1-4, with D possibly matching TRBD1 (6 bases). V lost 5 bases and J lost 4, with 17 bases in between. The CDR3 has 16 amino acids. CDR1 is MNHEY, CDR2 SVGEGT, per germline. The CDR3 DNA reads TGTGCCAGCAGTCCAGGGGCAGGGGCCCTTAATGAAAAACTGTTTTTT. This sequence encodes CASSPGAGALNEKLFF.

The chain links TRBV2 to TRBJ1-2; TRBD1 is a possible D gene (5 bases). The CDR3 extends over 11 amino acids. V lost 4 bases to trimming and J lost 5 bases, with 5 bases between them. Germline lookup yields CDR1 SNHLY and CDR2 FYNNEI. DNA for the CDR3: TGTGCCAGCAGTGGGACATATGGCTACACCTTC. Amino acids: CASSGTYGYTF.

The CDR3, as DNA: TGTGCCAGCAGCGAGGCGGGCAGCTCCTACGAGCAGTACTTC. Amino acid sequence: CASSEAGSSYEQYF. This chain joins TRBV9 and TRBJ2-7; tentatively, D is TRBD2 (5 bases). Trimming removed 3 bases from V and 0 bases from J, with 10 bases in between. The CDR3 sequence is 14 residues long. Germline CDR1 is SGDLS and CDR2 is YYNGEE. The variable domain in full, completed from reference TRBV9 and TRBJ2-7, reads DSGVTQTPKHLITATGQRVTLRCSPRSGDLSVYWYQQSLDQGLQFLIQYYNGEERAKGNILERFSAQQFPDLHSELNLSSLELGDSALYFCASSEAGSSYEQYFGPGTRLTVT.

The V and J genes are TRBV10-3 and TRBJ2-1, with D maybe TRBD2 (6 bases). V was cut by 0 bases and J by 7 bases, with 25 bases left in between. Germline CDR1 ENHRY, CDR2 SYGVKD. This CDR3 is 19 amino acids long. DNA for the CDR3: TGTGCCATCAGTGAGTCATCTCCGGGGAGGCAGGTAAGCCGGAATGAGCAGTTCTTC. Protein product: CAISESSPGRQVSRNEQFF.

The rearrangement joins TRBV15 to TRBJ1-2; tentatively, D is TRBD1 (5 bases). Trimming left V 2 bases short and J 6 bases short, with 10 bases between. This CDR3 spans 13 amino acids. Germline V gene data show CDR1 as LNHNV and CDR2 as YYDKDF (reference sequence). CDR3 sequence: CATSRQGRDGYTF. The CDR3 DNA reads TGTGCCACCAGCAGACAGGGAAGGGATGGCTACACCTTC.

This clone has only a few counts. V and J are TRBV19 and TRBJ1-1; weak D call: TRBD1 (6 bases). Trimming shortened V by 5 bases and J by 4 bases, and 8 bases separated the two germline ends. The CDR3 is 12 amino acids. Germline CDR1 and CDR2: LNHDA and SQIVND (reference sequence). CDR3 residues: CASSARGTEAFF. The CDR3 region has the DNA TGTGCCAGTAGTGCCAGGGGCACTGAAGCTTTCTTT.